The next 27 T cell receptor beta chains were all read from a single sample in a study of cytomegalovirus exposure and HLA in healthy donors. The PCR ran on 60 Vbeta and 13 Jbeta primers. Generated by immunoSEQ multiplex PCR, the TCRdb table keeps only in-frame clones and is missing some. Here the sample spans about 160,000 clones, around 68% being singletons. The sample was PBMCs. Source of these receptors: a woman aged 40 to 50 in good health and CMV-seropositive.

V and J are TRBV19 and TRBJ1-5, with D maybe TRBD1 (5 bases). Trimming stripped 7 bases from V and 5 bases from J, with 12 bases between. Germline CDR1 LNHDA, CDR2 SQIVND (reference sequence). The length of the CDR3 is 13 residues. The CDR3 DNA reads TGTGCCAGTAAAGAGGAGGGGTATCAGCCCCAGCATTTT. Translated, it gives CASKEEGYQPQHF.

In this sample, this clone turned up a few times. The rearrangement links TRBV7-3 to TRBJ2-1, with 9 bases matching TRBD1. The ends lost 4 bases at V and 1 base at J; junction bases unmatched: 2. In germline, CDR1 is SGHTA, CDR2 FQGTGA. The CDR3 runs to 15 residues. CDR3 bases: TGTGCCAGCAGCTCACAGGGGGCTTCCTACAATGAGCAGTTCTTC. It yields the protein CASSSQGASYNEQFF. Variable domain in full (rest from reference TRBV7-3 and TRBJ2-1): GAGVSQTPSNKVTEKGKYVELRCDPISGHTALYWYRQSLGQGPEFLIYFQGTGAADDSGLPNDRFFAVRPEGSVSTLKIQRTERGDSAVYLCASSSQGASYNEQFFGPGTRLTVL.

This chain links TRBV10-2 with TRBJ2-5; 7 nucleotides agree with TRBD1. The junction had 10 bases not matched to a gene; V was cut back by 5 bases and J by 4 bases. CDR1 WSHSY and CDR2 SAAADI come from the germline V gene. The CDR3 loop spans 15 amino acids. CDR3: CASSPYTGVRETQYF. The CDR3 nucleotides read TGCGCCAGCAGTCCATACACAGGGGTACGAGAGACCCAGTACTTC.

V usage is TRBV5-1 and J usage is TRBJ2-3; 8 bases align to TRBD2. V shed 0 bases, J shed 4 bases, and the junction held 10 bases outside the gene matches. Per germline, CDR1 SGHRS and CDR2 YFSETQ. The CDR3 has 17 amino acids. The DNA of the CDR3 is TGCGCCAGCAGCTTGGGTAGCGGGGCTTCCTCCCCAGATACGCAGTATTTT. Translated, it gives CASSLGSGASSPDTQYF.

The genes are TRBV4-2 and TRBJ1-4; no definite D call. The CDR3 consists of 16 residues. Germline V CDR1 and CDR2: LGHNA, YNFKEQ. Trimming stripped 4 bases from V and 0 bases from J, with 12 bases between. CDR3 coding DNA: TGTGCCAGCAGCCCTAGCCGGGCTGCAACTAATGAAAAACTGTTTTTT. Translating gives CASSPSRAATNEKLFF.

This clone has just a few counts. The rearrangement joins TRBV29-1 to TRBJ1-4; D call uncertain. V lost 6 bases to trimming and J lost 0 bases, with 14 bases between them. The germline V gene has CDR1 SQVTM and CDR2 ANQGSEA. This CDR3 has 15 residues. This chain's CDR3 is CSVTRSIATNEKLFF. CDR3 sequence (DNA): TGCAGCGTGACAAGATCCATTGCAACTAATGAAAAACTGTTTTTT.

The chain carries TRBV6-6 and TRBJ2-5; a possible D gene is TRBD2 (5 bases). The closer fit of TRBJ2-7 to the DNA end suggests the J call may be wrong. This CDR3 has 13 amino acids. The germline CDR1 and CDR2 sequences are MNHNY and SVGAGI (reference sequence). The DNA of the CDR3 is TGTGCCAGCAGTTACTCGGGAGCCTACGAGCAGTACTTC. It specifies CASSYSGAYEQYF.

The chain couples TRBV5-8 to TRBJ1-1; tentative D call: TRBD1 (5 bases). Germline CDR1 is SGHTS and CDR2 is YDEGEE. V was pared by 3 bases and J by 4 bases, with 13 bases between. The length of the CDR3 is 14 residues. The CDR3 coding sequence is TGTGCCAGCAGCTCTCTGCGGGGGGTCACTGAAGCTTTCTTT. Translated, it gives CASSSLRGVTEAFF.

As for this clone: At one end, the junction sequence differs from germline, possibly due to a read error. The chain carries TRBV10-1 and TRBJ1-2; TRBD1 matches 9 bases. Per germline, CDR1 WNHNN and CDR2 SYGVQD (reference sequence). The CDR3 has 15 amino acids. The CDR3, as DNA: TGCGCCAGCAGTGAAACCGGGACAGGGCACGACGGCTACCCCTTC. Its protein product is CASSETGTGHDGYPF.

The V call is TRBV5-7, the J call TRBJ2-3, with 8 bases fitting TRBD2. TRBV5-7 has ORF status, its function being uncertain. This CDR3 has 18 residues. V was pared by 4 bases and J by 4 bases, with 17 bases of the junction left unmatched. CDR3 nucleotides: TGTGCCAGCAGCGGCCCACGTTTAGCGGGGTTCAACCCAGATACGCAGTATTTT. As protein: CASSGPRLAGFNPDTQYF.

The sample holds one count of this clone. The chain combines TRBV5-1 with TRBJ2-6, with no clear D. CDR3 length: 15 residues. Germline V gives CDR1 SGHRS, CDR2 YFSETQ. Trimming pared 4 bases from V and 0 bases from J, leaving 8 bases between. The CDR3 reads CASSPQSSGANVLTF. CDR3 in DNA: TGCGCCAGCAGCCCCCAATCCTCTGGGGCCAACGTCCTGACTTTC.

The CDR3 loop is CASSSGQGVGETQYF. The CDR3 DNA is TGTGCCAGCAGCTCAGGACAGGGAGTAGGGGAGACCCAGTACTTC. The rearrangement uses TRBV5-4 and TRBJ2-5, with 8 bases fitting TRBD1. The CDR3 sequence is 15 residues long. V lost 3 bases to trimming and J lost 5 bases; unmatched junction nucleotides: 9. Germline values: CDR1 SGHNT, CDR2 YYREEE (reference sequence).

This clone is termed medium-sized (0.01 to 0.1%). V is TRBV7-9 and J is TRBJ2-3; TRBD1 might be the D (5 bases). Germline lookup yields CDR1 SEHNR and CDR2 FQNEAQ (reference sequence). Deletions cut 5 bases from V and 4 bases from J, with 7 bases between. The CDR3 covers 12 residues. The CDR3 loop reads CASSPRADTQYF. The CDR3 nucleotides read TGTGCCAGCAGCCCCAGGGCAGATACGCAGTATTTT.

The V call is TRBV7-8, the J call TRBJ2-7, with 10 bases that match TRBD2. The V segment lost 1 base and the J segment 4 bases; nucleotides outside the gene matches: 10. Germline V gene data show CDR1 as SGHVS and CDR2 as FQNEAQ. The CDR3 length is 17 residues. Here the CDR3 DNA reads TGTGCCAGCAGCTTAGATTTGCCTAGCGGGAGTGGATACGAGCAGTACTTC. Amino acids: CASSLDLPSGSGYEQYF.

This chain links TRBV6-5 with TRBJ1-4, with D tentatively TRBD1 (6 bases). This CDR3 is 15 amino acids long. Germline V gene sequence: CDR1 MNHEY, CDR2 SVGAGI. V lost 0 bases and J lost 8, with 13 bases in between. The CDR3 bases are TGTGCCAGCAGTTACTCGGGCAGGGGCGACGAAAAACTGTTTTTT. Translated: CASSYSGRGDEKLFF.

The chain combines TRBV5-1 with TRBJ2-1, with TRBD2 identical over 13 bases. The germline V gene encodes CDR1 SGHRS and CDR2 YFSETQ. After removal of 4 bases from V and 4 bases from J, the junction contained 14 bases not matched to a gene. This CDR3 has 19 residues. The CDR3 DNA follows: TGCGCCAGCAGCAATGGCGCCGGGACTAGCGGGGCTGGGTACAATGAGCAGTTCTTC. It translates to CASSNGAGTSGAGYNEQFF.

This clone was found a few times. The J gene is TRBJ1-1, the V gene TRBV19, with 8 bases fitting TRBD1. With V trimmed by 7 bases and J by 4 bases, 8 bases remained unmatched. The CDR3 runs 14 residues. Germline values: CDR1 LNHDA, CDR2 SQIVND (reference sequence). Written as DNA, the CDR3 is TGTGCCAGTACCAGGACAGGGCGCGGCACTGAAGCTTTCTTT. Residues: CASTRTGRGTEAFF.

The CDR3 DNA sequence: TGCGCCAGCAGCCAACCCACCGGGATCAGGCCGGGCTACACCTTC. It encodes CASSQPTGIRPGYTF. The chain carries TRBV4-1 and TRBJ1-2, with unresolved D. Germline V lookup: CDR1 MGHRA, CDR2 YSYEKL. Trimming shortened V by 2 bases and J by 8 bases, and 18 bases separated the two germline ends. The CDR3 length is 15 residues.

V and J are TRBV18 and TRBJ2-3, with TRBD1 matching over 8 bases. Germline CDR1 reads KGHSH; CDR2 reads LQKENI. Unmatched junction bases numbered 6, after V lost 4 bases and J lost 0 bases. This CDR3 has 16 amino acids. The CDR3 DNA reads as TGTGCCAGCTCACAGCTCGGACAGGGTAGCACAGATACGCAGTATTTT. Translation: CASSQLGQGSTDTQYF.

The rearrangement uses TRBV19 and TRBJ2-7; D is possibly TRBD1 (6 bases). Germline V CDR1 and CDR2: LNHDA, SQIVND (reference sequence). The CDR3 consists of 13 residues. V was clipped by 3 bases and J by 4 bases, with 10 bases between them. The CDR3 loop reads CASSIDRRYEQYF. Here the CDR3 DNA reads TGTGCCAGTAGTATTGACAGGCGGTACGAGCAGTACTTC.

The rearrangement uses TRBV19 and TRBJ1-4; D perhaps matches TRBD1 (6 bases). Between the trimmed V and J ends, which lost 7 bases and 0 bases, there was a span of 9 bases. The length of the CDR3 is 14 residues. Germline V gene sequence: CDR1 LNHDA, CDR2 SQIVND (reference sequence). CDR3 region: CASIDRSTNEKLFF. CDR3 nucleotide sequence: TGTGCCAGTATTGACAGGTCAACTAATGAAAAACTGTTTTTT.

The rearrangement uses TRBV15 and TRBJ2-3; D is perhaps TRBD2 (6 bases). Germline V gene sequence: CDR1 LNHNV, CDR2 YYDKDF (reference sequence). V gave up 1 base and J gave up 6 bases, with 14 bases separating them. The CDR3 loop spans 15 amino acids. Here the CDR3 reads CATSRGAGPEDTQYF. CDR3 bases: TGTGCCACCAGCAGAGGGGCGGGACCCGAGGATACGCAGTATTTT.

The chain combines TRBV10-3 with TRBJ1-2; 7 bases fit TRBD1. Trimming took 4 bases from V and 8 from J; bases not matched to a gene: 7. Germline-derived CDR1 and CDR2 are ENHRY and SYGVKD. CDR3 length: 13 residues. The DNA for the CDR3 is TGTGCCATCAGTGCAGGGGGGTCCATCGGCTACACCTTC. This sequence encodes CAISAGGSIGYTF.

The chain combines TRBV29-1 with TRBJ2-5; 9 bases align to TRBD1. Germline CDR1 reads SQVTM; CDR2 reads ANQGSEA. J lost 5 bases, V lost 6 bases, and 10 bases had no gene match. This CDR3 region has 14 residues. The CDR3 loop reads CSVDDRGSGETQYF. The CDR3 bases are TGCAGCGTGGATGACAGGGGGTCTGGTGAGACCCAGTACTTC.

This chain uses TRBV5-4 with TRBJ2-7; 7 nucleotides align to TRBD1. V lost 0 bases to trimming and J lost 2 bases; unmatched junction nucleotides: 5. Germline V gene lookup returns CDR1 SGHNT and CDR2 YYREEE (reference sequence). The CDR3 consists of 15 residues. In nucleotides, the CDR3 is TGTGCCAGCAGCTTGGGAGGGACAGCTCCCTACGAGCAGTACTTC. This translates into CASSLGGTAPYEQYF.

V is TRBV11-2 and J is TRBJ2-6, with 10 bases that match TRBD1. V shed 0 bases, J shed 4 bases, and the junction held 12 bases outside the gene matches. There are 20 residues in the CDR3. CDR1 is SGHAT, CDR2 FQNNGV, per germline. CDR3 DNA: TGTGCCAGCAGCTTAGATTTGGGGGACAGGGGAACTACCGGGGCCAACGTCCTGACTTTC. It yields the protein CASSLDLGDRGTTGANVLTF. Using reference TRBV11-2 and TRBJ2-6 for the parts outside the CDR3, the full variable domain is EAGVAQSPRYKIIEKRQSVAFWCNPISGHATLYWYQQILGQGPKLLIQFQNNGVVDDSQLPKDRFSAERLKGVDSTLKIQPAKLEDSAVYLCASSLDLGDRGTTGANVLTFGAGSRLTVL.

The rearrangement uses TRBV21-1 and TRBJ1-1; the table's D call, TRBD1, has no DNA check behind it. TRBV21-1 is listed as a pseudogene. The CDR3 is 13 amino acids. CDR3 region: CASSTRQGASAFF. The CDR3 nucleotides are TGTGCCAGCAGCACCCGACAGGGGGCTTCTGCTTTCTTT.